This entry features one T cell receptor (beta chain) sequence. As yet, its antigen is unknown. Relative to the germline gene, one junction end is altered; a read error may explain this. Primers: 60 Vbeta forward and 13 Jbeta reverse. Here immunoSEQ multiplex PCR was the method, and the copy in TCRdb shows in-frame clones only, minus some. The sample lists about 160,000 clones, roughly two thirds occurring once. This sample is part of a study of cytomegalovirus exposure and HLA in healthy donors. On the study more broadly: The study placed around 85% of its approximately 360 genotyped donors in the Caucasian-associated ancestry cluster.

CDR3 size: 15 residues. The germline CDR1 and CDR2 sequences are MGHRA and YSYEKL. Study-wide points: Most TCR beta V segments were productive about 87% or about 30% of the time in an earlier analysis.

This chain joins TRBV4-1 and TRBJ1-6; 10 bases map to TRBD1. Material for sequencing was PBMCs. This clonotype originated in a woman in her thirties in good health and CMV-seronegative. CDR3 nucleotide sequence: TGCGCCAGCAGCCTCGGGACAGGGGTTAATCCACCCCTCCACTTT. Translating it yields CASSLGTGVNPPLHF.